Listed here are 26 T cell receptor beta chains from one sample, sequenced in a study of T cell responses to AZD1222 COVID-19 vaccine (dated by TCRdb to 2020 to 2023). Library method: the immunoSEQ multiplex PCR assay. What TCRdb holds here is the immuneACCESS table cut down to in-frame rearrangements. Part of the clones is not present; checked against another copy, under half of the missing clones reflect an unresolved V gene, and the others are unexplained. This sample gives 120,000 or so clones in total; about 87% of them show up just once. The ten largest clones represent around 5.6% of the sample. Sample time point, as interpreted from the label and publication: baseline before first vaccination. Material: peripheral blood, obtained on day 0 of AZD1222 vaccination. These TCRs come from an adult in good health.

A single count supports this clone. The chain is built from TRBV5-1 and TRBJ1-1, with D possibly matching TRBD1 (6 bases). Germline CDR1 reads SGHRS; CDR2 reads YFSETQ. V lost 1 base and J lost 6, with 13 bases in between. The CDR3 spans 14 residues. CDR3 region: CASSLWQGRPEAFF. CDR3 sequence (DNA): TGCGCCAGCAGCTTGTGGCAGGGGCGGCCTGAAGCTTTCTTT.

This chain uses TRBV28 with TRBJ1-5, with D possibly being TRBD1 (6 bases). This CDR3 contains 12 residues. V gave up 7 bases and J gave up 5 bases, with 9 bases separating them. CDR1 and CDR2 from the germline V gene are MDHEN and SYDVKM. The CDR3 region has the DNA TGTGCCAGCAAGGGGGGTGATCAGCCCCAGCATTTT. Protein: CASKGGDQPQHF.

This clone occurred once. The genes are TRBV7-9 and TRBJ1-2; D gene uncertain. Germline V lookup: CDR1 SEHNR, CDR2 FQNEAQ (reference sequence). Trimming took 1 base from V and 8 from J, leaving 14 bases between them. The CDR3 has 14 amino acids. CDR3 sequence: CASSLEDGQGGYTF. In DNA, the CDR3 is TGTGCCAGCAGCTTAGAGGACGGGCAAGGAGGCTACACCTTC.

The chain has TRBV30 and TRBJ2-1; TRBD1 matches at 7 bases. Germline loops: CDR1 GTSNPN, CDR2 SVGIG (reference sequence). CDR3 length equals 15 residues. Trimming at V came to 3 bases and at J to 0 bases, leaving 5 bases not matched to a gene. The CDR3 spells CAWRGGRSSYNEQFF. DNA for the CDR3: TGTGCCTGGAGAGGGGGCCGGAGCTCCTACAATGAGCAGTTCTTC.

This chain joins TRBV5-4 and TRBJ2-1, with 11 bases fitting TRBD1. Germline V lookup: CDR1 SGHNT, CDR2 YYREEE (reference sequence). The J segment lost 8 bases and the V segment lost 0 bases, leaving 4 bases of the junction unmatched. The length of the CDR3 is 15 residues. CDR3 nucleotide sequence: TGTGCCAGCAGCTTGGGAGGACAGGGGGCCGATGAGCAGTTCTTC. Residues: CASSLGGQGADEQFF.

The chain combines TRBV28 with TRBJ1-2; the D is unclear. Germline V CDR1 and CDR2: MDHEN, SYDVKM. This CDR3 region has 12 residues. V lost 8 bases to trimming and J lost 6 bases, with 13 bases between them. CDR3: CASGEGGDGYTF. DNA of the CDR3: TGTGCCAGCGGGGAGGGTGGGGATGGCTACACCTTC.

J is TRBJ1-2 and V is TRBV6-1; 12 nucleotides line up with TRBD1. CDR3 size: 17 residues. The germline V gene encodes CDR1 MNHNS and CDR2 SASEGT. V dropped 3 bases and J dropped 2; count of bases not matched to a gene: 7. The CDR3 DNA reads as TGTGCCAGCAGTGAGAGGGGGACAGGGGGCTTAAACTATGGCTACACCTTC. Translating it yields CASSERGTGGLNYGYTF.

V usage is TRBV6-5 and J usage is TRBJ1-5; 7 bases line up with TRBD1. The CDR3 extends over 13 amino acids. V was clipped by 6 bases and J by 7 bases; unmatched bases: 6. Germline V gene data show CDR1 as MNHEY and CDR2 as SVGAGI. CDR3 sequence: CASSSTGAQPQHF. The CDR3 region has the DNA TGTGCCAGCAGCTCTACAGGGGCCCAGCCCCAGCATTTT.

The CDR3 coding sequence is TGTGCCAGCAGTTTATCGGCCCCACGGCGGCGGTACTTC. Protein sequence: CASSLSAPRRRYF. The rearrangement joins TRBV27 to TRBJ2-7; D call uncertain. Per the germline V gene, CDR1 is MNHEY and CDR2 is SMNVEV (reference sequence). V was trimmed by 0 bases and J by 12 bases, leaving 15 bases between them. The CDR3 loop spans 13 amino acids.

The chain carries TRBV5-5 and TRBJ2-4; TRBD1 matches at 8 bases. The CDR3 covers 13 residues. CDR1 is SGHKS, CDR2 YYEKEE, per germline (reference sequence). V was pared by 4 bases and J by 5 bases, with 2 bases of the junction left unmatched. The CDR3 reads CASSLGQENIQYF. DNA for the CDR3: TGTGCCAGCAGCCTGGGACAGGAAAACATTCAGTACTTC.

CDR3 region: CASSERGSSGNTIYF. The CDR3 nucleotides read TGTGCCAGCAGTGAAAGGGGGAGCTCTGGAAACACCATATATTTT. V and J are TRBV6-1 and TRBJ1-3, with a tentative D call TRBD1 (6 bases). V was shortened by 2 bases and J by 0 bases, with 8 bases between the two germline ends. Per germline, CDR1 MNHNS and CDR2 SASEGT. The CDR3 spans 15 residues.

The chain couples TRBV6-5 to TRBJ1-6; D is uncertain. The CDR3 is made up of 14 amino acids. Germline assignment: CDR1 MNHEY and CDR2 SVGAGI. V was shortened by 6 bases and J by 6 bases, with 12 bases between the two germline ends. CDR3 region: CASRATATNSPLHF. The CDR3 DNA reads as TGTGCCAGCAGAGCTACCGCAACTAATTCACCCCTCCACTTT.

This clone was detected only a few times. The chain recombines TRBV7-5 with TRBJ1-3. TRBV7-5 is a recognized pseudogene. The CDR3 totals 15 residues. The CDR3 sequence is CARSIRPYSGNTIYF. The DNA for the CDR3 is TGTGCCAGAAGCATAAGGCCGTACTCTGGAAACACCATATATTTT.

The V and J genes are TRBV6-1 and TRBJ1-1, with D perhaps matching TRBD1 (6 bases). This CDR3 is 15 amino acids long. V was pared by 2 bases and J by 5 bases, with 15 bases between. From germline, CDR1 is MNHNS and CDR2 SASEGT. The CDR3 sequence: CASSEMQGLRTEAFF. The CDR3 DNA follows: TGTGCCAGCAGTGAAATGCAGGGGCTGCGGACTGAAGCTTTCTTT.

The chain combines TRBV6-2 or TRBV6-3 with TRBJ1-5; unclear D gene. Germline assignment: CDR1 MNHEY and CDR2 SVGEGT. The V end was cut by 2 bases, the J end by 4 bases, with 12 bases between. This CDR3 contains 15 residues. As DNA, the CDR3 is TGTGCCAGCAGTTACGAGGGCCGGACTAATCAGCCCCAGCATTTT. This encodes CASSYEGRTNQPQHF.

J is TRBJ1-3 and V is TRBV28; D might be TRBD1 (5 bases). CDR1 is MDHEN and CDR2 is SYDVKM in the germline V gene. Trimming took off 2 bases at V and 0 bases at J, with 5 bases between the two ends. This CDR3 region has 14 residues. CDR3 amino acids: CASSLGHSGNTIYF. CDR3 DNA: TGTGCCAGCAGTTTAGGACACTCTGGAAACACCATATATTTT.

The chain couples TRBV7-8 to TRBJ1-3; 8 bases align to TRBD1. The V gene end was trimmed by 5 bases and the J gene end by 0 bases; junction bases not matched to a gene: 6. The length of the CDR3 is 16 residues. Germline V lookup: CDR1 SGHVS, CDR2 FQNEAQ. CDR3 sequence (DNA): TGTGCCAGCAGCCCGGGACAGGTCCCCTCTGGAAACACCATATATTTT. This translates into CASSPGQVPSGNTIYF.

The chain carries TRBV3-1 (or the pseudogene TRBV3-2) and TRBJ2-2; 9 bases match TRBD1. The CDR3 spans 15 residues. Germline trimming cut 4 bases from V and 1 base from J; bases unmatched to any gene: 1. The germline V gene encodes CDR1 LGHDT and CDR2 YNNKEL (reference sequence). DNA of the CDR3: TGTGCCAGCAGCCTGGGACAGGGGAACACCGGGGAGCTGTTTTTT. It encodes CASSLGQGNTGELFF.

The chain is built from TRBV6-5 and TRBJ1-5; D is uncertain. CDR3 length: 15 residues. Germline CDR1 MNHEY, CDR2 SVGAGI. Trimming shortened V by 2 bases and J by 1 base, and 9 bases separated the two germline ends. The CDR3 DNA follows: TGTGCCAGCAGTTACACCTTAGGGAGCAATCAGCCCCAGCATTTT. It translates to CASSYTLGSNQPQHF.

A single count supports this clone. This chain connects TRBV7-9 to TRBJ1-1, with D hard to call. This CDR3 is 12 amino acids long. V lost 5 bases and J lost 1, with 5 bases in between. The V gene's germline CDR1 is SEHNR and CDR2 FQNEAQ (reference sequence). The CDR3 loop is CASSTPNTEAFF. Written as DNA, the CDR3 is TGTGCCAGCAGCACACCGAACACTGAAGCTTTCTTT.

The chain has TRBV6-2 or TRBV6-3 and TRBJ1-1, with no clear D. V lost 6 bases, J lost 1 base, and 9 bases lay in between. Looked up from germline, CDR1 is MNHEY and CDR2 is SVGEGT. The length of the CDR3 is 13 residues. The DNA of the CDR3 is TGTGCCAGCAGCGATGGAGCGAACACTGAAGCTTTCTTT. It specifies CASSDGANTEAFF.

This rearrangement joins TRBV28 to TRBJ1-2; 12 positions match TRBD1. CDR1 is MDHEN and CDR2 is SYDVKM in the germline V gene. The J segment lost 7 bases and the V segment lost 4 bases, leaving 13 bases of the junction unmatched. There are 17 residues in the CDR3. CDR3 DNA: TGTGCCAGCAGTTCTACCGGGACAGGGGGCGGAAAGCGTGGCTACACCTTC. This translates into CASSSTGTGGGKRGYTF.

The V and J genes are TRBV28 and TRBJ2-7, with D possibly being TRBD1 (5 bases). Germline V gene data show CDR1 as MDHEN and CDR2 as SYDVKM. V was pared by 6 bases and J by 0 bases, with 9 bases between. The CDR3 sequence is 13 residues long. The CDR3 sequence is CASRKGFSYEQYF. The CDR3 DNA sequence: TGTGCCAGCAGGAAGGGGTTCTCCTACGAGCAGTACTTC.

The rearrangement joins TRBV2 to TRBJ2-1, with 10 bases aligning to TRBD2. CDR1 is SNHLY and CDR2 is FYNNEI in the germline V gene. The CDR3 contains 14 residues. Unmatched junction bases numbered 6, after V lost 3 bases and J lost 10 bases. The CDR3 DNA follows: TGTGCCAGCAGTGATAGCGGGGGGCCACGGGAGCAGTTCTTC. Protein: CASSDSGGPREQFF.

The J gene is TRBJ2-5, the V gene TRBV15; 7 nucleotides agree with TRBD2. Germline trimming cut 0 bases from V and 5 bases from J; bases unmatched to any gene: 15. This CDR3 spans 18 amino acids. Germline lookup yields CDR1 LNHNV and CDR2 YYDKDF (reference sequence). CDR3 region: CATSRDRALRELRETQYF. The CDR3, as DNA: TGTGCCACCAGCAGAGATCGGGCGTTGCGGGAGCTTCGGGAGACCCAGTACTTC. Full variable domain (rest looked up from reference TRBV15 and TRBJ2-5): DAMVIQNPRYQVTQFGKPVTLSCSQTLNHNVMYWYQQKSSQAPKLLFHYYDKDFNNEADTPDNFQSRRPNTSFCFLDIRSPGLGDTAMYLCATSRDRALRELRETQYFGPGTRLLVL.

The chain uses TRBV18 and TRBJ2-1; the D call may be TRBD1 or TRBD2 (5 bases each). Germline-derived CDR1 and CDR2 are KGHSH and LQKENI. The CDR3 is 17 residues long. V was cut by 1 base and J by 2 bases, with 15 bases left in between. The CDR3 DNA reads as TGTGCCAGCTCACCACTAAGTGGCCAGGGAGCCTACAATGAGCAGTTCTTC. It yields the protein CASSPLSGQGAYNEQFF. Filled out from reference TRBV18 and TRBJ2-1, the complete variable domain reads NAGVMQNPRHLVRRRGQEARLRCSPMKGHSHVYWYRQLPEEGLKFMVYLQKENIIDESGMPKERFSAEFPKEGPSILRIQQVVRGDSAAYFCASSPLSGQGAYNEQFFGPGTRLTVL.